This is a list of T cell receptor beta chains from one sample in a study of T cells after yellow fever vaccination. TCRdb reanalysed the 5' RACE reads using MiXCR and keeps one entry per CDR3 protein. In the table there are 300,000 or so distinct CDR3 sequences, roughly 8.6% of which are singletons. The sequenced sample was PBMCs, obtained 35 to 50 days after the first yellow fever vaccination. The receptors originated from a man between 18 and 29 years old who received the YFV17D yellow fever vaccine. The conserved cysteine and the conserved F or W are not part of the CDR3 here.

TRBJ1-6	TRBV27	ASSSSVGGHSPLH
TRBJ2-1	TRBV12-3/TRBV12-4	ASRERGAYSEQF
TRBJ2-3	TRBV20-1	CARDYRAGNTDTQY
TRBJ1-1	TRBV6-5	ASSYRDGMNTEAF
TRBJ2-3	TRBV12-3/TRBV12-4	ASSRAGARTDTQY
TRBJ2-5	TRBV12-3/TRBV12-4	ATAGGAPRTQY
TRBJ2-3	TRBV29-1	SVVVRGGGDTQY
TRBJ2-1	TRBV29-1	SVDLRAPNEQF
TRBJ1-6	TRBV10-3	AISRDSDNSPLH
TRBJ1-3	TRBV5-1	ASSLENSGNTIY
TRBJ2-7	TRBV11-2	ASTELDRGLSYEQY
TRBJ1-2	TRBV7-2	ASSYGPGYT
TRBJ2-7	TRBV7-2	ASSLGTTTYEQY
TRBJ2-7	TRBV10-1	ASSESGQGGEQY
TRBJ2-5	TRBV11-2	ASSSGLTSQETQY
TRBJ2-3	TRBV9	ASSGGGGGDTDTQY
TRBJ2-7	TRBV20-1	SARDFLDEQY
TRBJ1-1	TRBV29-1	SVQGASTEAF
TRBJ2-7	TRBV7-2	ASSLSGTSGASYEQY
TRBJ2-1	TRBV10-3	AISRGGSYNEQF
TRBJ1-2	TRBV6-1	ASSDGGARGYT
TRBJ2-5	TRBV24-1	ATSDWRKGETQY
TRBJ2-1	TRBV20-1	SVGGSPYNEQF
TRBJ2-7	TRBV29-1	SVGTPAYEQY
TRBJ2-7	TRBV28	ASSYPTAQSSYEQY
TRBJ2-2	TRBV7-3	ASSAEGGGTGELF
TRBJ2-5	TRBV7-2	ASSLWDTGPLETQY
TRBJ2-3	TRBV14	ASSQSDTQY
TRBJ1-2	TRBV27	ASSFLSDGGGYT
TRBJ1-6	TRBV6-2/TRBV6-3	ASSNGYRTNSPLH
TRBJ2-7	TRBV12-3/TRBV12-4	ASSGTTYEQY
TRBJ1-4	TRBV20-1	SALEGARATNEKLF
TRBJ2-3	TRBV5-1	ASSTSLTASTDTQY